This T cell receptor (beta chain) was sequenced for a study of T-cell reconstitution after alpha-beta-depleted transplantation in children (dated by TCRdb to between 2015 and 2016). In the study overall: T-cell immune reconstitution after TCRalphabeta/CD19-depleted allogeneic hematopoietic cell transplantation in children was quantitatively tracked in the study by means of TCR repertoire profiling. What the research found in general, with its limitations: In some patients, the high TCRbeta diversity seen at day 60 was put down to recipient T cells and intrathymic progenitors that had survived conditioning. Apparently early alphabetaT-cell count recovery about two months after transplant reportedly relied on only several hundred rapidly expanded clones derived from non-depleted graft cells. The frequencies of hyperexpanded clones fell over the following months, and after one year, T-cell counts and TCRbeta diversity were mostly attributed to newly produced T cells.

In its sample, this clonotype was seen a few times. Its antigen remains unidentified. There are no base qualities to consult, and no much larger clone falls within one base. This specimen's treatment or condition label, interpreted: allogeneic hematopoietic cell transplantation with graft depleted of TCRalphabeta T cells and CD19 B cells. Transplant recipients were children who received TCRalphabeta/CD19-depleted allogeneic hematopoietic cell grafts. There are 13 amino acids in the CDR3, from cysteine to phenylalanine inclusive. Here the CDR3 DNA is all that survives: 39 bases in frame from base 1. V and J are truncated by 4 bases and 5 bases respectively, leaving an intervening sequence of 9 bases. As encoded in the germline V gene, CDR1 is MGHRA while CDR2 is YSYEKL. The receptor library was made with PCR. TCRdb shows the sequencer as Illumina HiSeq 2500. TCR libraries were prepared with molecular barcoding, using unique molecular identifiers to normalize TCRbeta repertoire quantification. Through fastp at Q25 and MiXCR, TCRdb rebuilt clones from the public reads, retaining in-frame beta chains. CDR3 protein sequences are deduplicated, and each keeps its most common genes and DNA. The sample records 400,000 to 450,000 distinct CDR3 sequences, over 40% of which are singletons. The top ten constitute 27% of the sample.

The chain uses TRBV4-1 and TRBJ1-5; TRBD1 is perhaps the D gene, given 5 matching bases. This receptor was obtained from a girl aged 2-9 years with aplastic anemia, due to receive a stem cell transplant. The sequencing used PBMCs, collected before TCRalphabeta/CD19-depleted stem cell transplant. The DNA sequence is TGCGCCAGCAGCCCGGGGACTTATCAGCCCCAGCATTTT. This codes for CASSPGTYQPQHF.